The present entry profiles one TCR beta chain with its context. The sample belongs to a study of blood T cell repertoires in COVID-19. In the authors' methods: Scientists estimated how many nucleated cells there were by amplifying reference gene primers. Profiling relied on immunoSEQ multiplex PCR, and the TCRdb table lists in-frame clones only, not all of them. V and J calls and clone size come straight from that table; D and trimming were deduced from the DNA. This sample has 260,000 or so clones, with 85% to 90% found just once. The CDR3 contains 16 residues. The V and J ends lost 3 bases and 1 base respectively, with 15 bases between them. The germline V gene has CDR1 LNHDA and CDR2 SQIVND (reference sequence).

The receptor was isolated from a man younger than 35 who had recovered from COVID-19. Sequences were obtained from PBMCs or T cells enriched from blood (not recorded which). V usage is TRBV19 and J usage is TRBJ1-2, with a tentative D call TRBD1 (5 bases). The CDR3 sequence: CASSIIGAGSNYGYTF. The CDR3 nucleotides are TGTGCCAGTAGTATCATCGGGGCGGGGAGTAACTATGGCTACACCTTC.